This T cell receptor beta chain derives from a study of shared clonotypes between healthy human individuals. Study-level findings and limits: Researchers found naive subsets generally carried larger estimated richness than memory subsets.

Repertoires were generated with immunoSEQ multiplex PCR, while TCRdb's copy carries only in-frame clones and drops some. In the table there are millions of clones, roughly 96% of which are singletons. About this clone: Its antigen is currently unknown.

V was shortened by 1 base and J by 6 bases, with 13 bases between the two germline ends. The CDR3 is 15 amino acids. Germline V gene sequence: CDR1 LGHNA, CDR2 YSLEER. Sequenced: naive CD4+ T cells sorted from blood. Subset defined: CD45RA+ positively selected. The rearrangement uses TRBV4-3 and TRBJ1-5; D possibly corresponds to TRBD1 (5 bases). This TCR was sampled from a man aged 18 to 35 in good health. CDR3 nucleotides: TGCGCCAGCAGCCAAGTATTCGGGGCAGGTCAGCCCCAGCATTTT. This sequence encodes CASSQVFGAGQPQHF.